This T cell receptor (beta chain) is from a study of blood T cell repertoires in COVID-19. Study-wide context: The analysed material was cDNA or gDNA that came from T cells, B-cell-depleted T cells, or PBMCs.

With 6 bases removed from V and 6 bases from J, the gap between germline ends came to 10 bases. The CDR3 runs to 12 residues. TCRdb keeps only in-frame clones here, not all; method: immunoSEQ multiplex PCR. The sample records more than 350,000 clones, approximately 91% being singletons. This clonotype was sampled from a woman under 30 who had been exposed to COVID-19. The chain carries TRBV12-3 or TRBV12-4 and TRBJ2-3, with D uncertain. The sequenced sample was PBMCs or T cells enriched from blood (not recorded which). CDR3 coding DNA: TGTGCCAGCAGATTCTACGCCGATACGCAGTATTTT. Its translation is CASRFYADTQYF.